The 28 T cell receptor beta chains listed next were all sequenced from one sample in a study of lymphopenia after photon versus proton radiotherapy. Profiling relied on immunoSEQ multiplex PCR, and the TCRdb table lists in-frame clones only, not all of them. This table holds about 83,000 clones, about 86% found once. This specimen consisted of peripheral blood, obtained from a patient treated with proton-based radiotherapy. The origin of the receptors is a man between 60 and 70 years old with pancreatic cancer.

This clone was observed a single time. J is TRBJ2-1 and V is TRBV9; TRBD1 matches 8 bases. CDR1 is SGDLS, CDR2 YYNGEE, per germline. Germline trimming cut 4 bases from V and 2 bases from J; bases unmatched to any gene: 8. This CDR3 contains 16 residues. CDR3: CASSLTGGITYNEQFF. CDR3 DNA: TGTGCCAGCAGCCTCACAGGGGGAATCACCTACAATGAGCAGTTCTTC.

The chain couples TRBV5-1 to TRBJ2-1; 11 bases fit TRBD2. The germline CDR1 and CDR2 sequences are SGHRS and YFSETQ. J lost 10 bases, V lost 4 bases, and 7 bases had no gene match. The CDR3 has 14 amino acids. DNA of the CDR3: TGCGCCAGCAGCCCGGGACTAGCGGCGGCCGAGCAGTTCTTC. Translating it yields CASSPGLAAAEQFF.

This CDR3 is CASSSHTRPEQYF. Here the CDR3 DNA reads TGTGCCAGCAGTTCCCATACCCGCCCCGAGCAGTACTTC. This chain joins TRBV28 and TRBJ2-7; D remains ambiguous. Per germline, CDR1 MDHEN and CDR2 SYDVKM. The CDR3 length is 13 residues. Deletions cut 4 bases from V and 6 bases from J, with 13 bases between. Full variable domain (rest looked up from reference TRBV28 and TRBJ2-7): DVKVTQSSRYLVKRTGEKVFLECVQDMDHENMFWYRQDPGLGLRLIYFSYDVKMKEKGDIPEGYSVSREKKERFSLILESASTNQTSMYLCASSSHTRPEQYFGPGTRLTVT.

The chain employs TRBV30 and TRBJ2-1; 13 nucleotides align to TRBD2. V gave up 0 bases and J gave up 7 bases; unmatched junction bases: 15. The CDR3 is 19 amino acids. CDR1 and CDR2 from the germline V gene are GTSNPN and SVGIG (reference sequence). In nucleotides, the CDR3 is TGTGCCTGGAGTGTACATTTGGGTGGGGGACTAGCGGGGAGAAATGAGCAGTTCTTC. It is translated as CAWSVHLGGGLAGRNEQFF.

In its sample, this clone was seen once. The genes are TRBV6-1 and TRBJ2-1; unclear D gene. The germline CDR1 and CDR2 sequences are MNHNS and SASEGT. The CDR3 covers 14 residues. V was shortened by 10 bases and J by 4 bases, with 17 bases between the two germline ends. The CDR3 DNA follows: TGTGCCACTTATTTAAGGTTCCGATACAATGAGCAGTTCTTC. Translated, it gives CATYLRFRYNEQFF.

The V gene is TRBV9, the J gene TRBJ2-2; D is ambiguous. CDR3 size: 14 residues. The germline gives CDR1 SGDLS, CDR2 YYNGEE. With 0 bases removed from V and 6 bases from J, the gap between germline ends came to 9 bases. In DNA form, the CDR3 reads TGTGCCAGCAGCGTAGAACCCAGATCCGGGGAGCTGTTTTTT. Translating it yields CASSVEPRSGELFF. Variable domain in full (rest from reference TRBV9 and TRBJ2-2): DSGVTQTPKHLITATGQRVTLRCSPRSGDLSVYWYQQSLDQGLQFLIQYYNGEERAKGNILERFSAQQFPDLHSELNLSSLELGDSALYFCASSVEPRSGELFFGEGSRLTVL.

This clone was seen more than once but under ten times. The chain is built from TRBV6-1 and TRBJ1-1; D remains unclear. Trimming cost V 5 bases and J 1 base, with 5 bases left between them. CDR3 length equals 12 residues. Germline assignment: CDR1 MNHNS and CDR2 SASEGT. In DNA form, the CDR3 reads TGTGCCAGCAGTTATGCGAACACTGAAGCTTTCTTT. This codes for CASSYANTEAFF.

DNA of the CDR3: TGTGCCAGCAGCAATCTAGACAATGAAAAACTGTTTTTT. It codes for CASSNLDNEKLFF. The rearrangement links TRBV11-3 to TRBJ1-4; D gene ambiguous. Trimming stripped 5 bases from V and 5 bases from J, with 9 bases between. The germline V gene has CDR1 SGHNT and CDR2 YENEEA. The CDR3 covers 13 residues.

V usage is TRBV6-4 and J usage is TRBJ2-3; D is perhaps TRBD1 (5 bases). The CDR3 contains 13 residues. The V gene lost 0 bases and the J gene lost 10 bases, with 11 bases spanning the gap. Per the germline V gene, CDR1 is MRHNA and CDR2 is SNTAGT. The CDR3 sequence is CASSDSIRTPQYF. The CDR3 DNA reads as TGTGCCAGCAGTGACTCGATCAGGACACCGCAGTATTTT.

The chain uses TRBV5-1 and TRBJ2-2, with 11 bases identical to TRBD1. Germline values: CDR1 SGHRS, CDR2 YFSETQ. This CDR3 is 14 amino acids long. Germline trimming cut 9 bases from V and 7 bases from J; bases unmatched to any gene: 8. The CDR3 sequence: CATRTGGFVGELFF. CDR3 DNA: TGCGCCACCCGGACAGGGGGCTTTGTCGGGGAGCTGTTTTTT. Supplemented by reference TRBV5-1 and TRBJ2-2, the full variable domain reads KAGVTQTPRYLIKTRGQQVTLSCSPISGHRSVSWYQQTPGQGLQFLFEYFSETQRNKGNFPGRFSGRQFSNSRSEMNVSTLELGDSALYLCATRTGGFVGELFFGEGSRLTVL.

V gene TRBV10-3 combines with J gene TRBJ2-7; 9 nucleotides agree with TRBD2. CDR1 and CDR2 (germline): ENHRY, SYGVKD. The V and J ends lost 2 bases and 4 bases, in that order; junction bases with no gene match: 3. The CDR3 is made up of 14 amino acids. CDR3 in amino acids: CAISEGTSIYEQYF. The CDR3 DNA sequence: TGTGCCATCAGTGAGGGGACTAGCATTTACGAGCAGTACTTC.

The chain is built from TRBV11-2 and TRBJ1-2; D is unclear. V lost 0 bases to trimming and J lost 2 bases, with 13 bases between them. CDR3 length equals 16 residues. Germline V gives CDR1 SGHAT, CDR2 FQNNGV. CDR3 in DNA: TGTGCCAGCAGCTTAGATCTAGGGTCTAGAAACTATGGCTACACCTTC. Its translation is CASSLDLGSRNYGYTF.

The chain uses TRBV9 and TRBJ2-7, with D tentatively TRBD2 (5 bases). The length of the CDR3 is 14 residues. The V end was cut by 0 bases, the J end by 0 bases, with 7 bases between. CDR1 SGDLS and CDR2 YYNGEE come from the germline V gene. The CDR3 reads CASSVAAASYEQYF. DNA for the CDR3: TGTGCCAGCAGCGTAGCAGCGGCCTCCTACGAGCAGTACTTC.

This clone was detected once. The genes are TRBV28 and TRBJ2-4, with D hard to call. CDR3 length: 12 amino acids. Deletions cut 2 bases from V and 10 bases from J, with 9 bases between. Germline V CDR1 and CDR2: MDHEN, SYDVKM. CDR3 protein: CASSLQMGIQYF. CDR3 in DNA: TGTGCCAGCAGTTTACAGATGGGGATTCAGTACTTC.

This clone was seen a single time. This CDR3 is CASSLDTGLLTDTQYF. Written as DNA, the CDR3 is TGTGCCAGCAGCTTAGACACTGGCCTACTCACAGATACGCAGTATTTT. The chain joins TRBV7-6 to TRBJ2-3; D uncertain. The CDR3 has 16 residues. Trimming removed 1 base from V and 2 bases from J, with 13 bases in between. The V gene's germline CDR1 is SGHVS and CDR2 FNYEAQ.

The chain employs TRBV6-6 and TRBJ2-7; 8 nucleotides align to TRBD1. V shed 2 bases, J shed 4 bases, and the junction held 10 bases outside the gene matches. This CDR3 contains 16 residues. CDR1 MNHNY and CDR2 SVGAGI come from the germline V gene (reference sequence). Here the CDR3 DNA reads TGTGCCAGCAGTTACGCCGGACAGGGTAGACCGTACGAGCAGTACTTC. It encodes CASSYAGQGRPYEQYF.

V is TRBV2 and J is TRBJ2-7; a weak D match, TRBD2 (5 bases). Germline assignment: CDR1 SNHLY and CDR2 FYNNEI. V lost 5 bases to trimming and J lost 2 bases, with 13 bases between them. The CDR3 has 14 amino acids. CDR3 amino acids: CASSPTGYAYEQYF. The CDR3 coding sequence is TGTGCCAGCAGTCCGACGGGATACGCCTACGAGCAGTACTTC. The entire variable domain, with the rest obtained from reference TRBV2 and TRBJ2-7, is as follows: EPEVTQTPSHQVTQMGQEVILRCVPISNHLYFYWYRQILGQKVEFLVSFYNNEISEKSEIFDDQFSVERPDGSNFTLKIRSTKLEDSAMYFCASSPTGYAYEQYFGPGTRLTVT.

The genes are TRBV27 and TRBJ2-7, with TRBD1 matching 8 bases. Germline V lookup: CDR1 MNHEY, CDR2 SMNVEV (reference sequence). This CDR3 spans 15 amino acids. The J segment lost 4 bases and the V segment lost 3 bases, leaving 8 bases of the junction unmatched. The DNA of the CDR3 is TGTGCCAGCAGTTTGCAGGGGGCGCTCGGATACGAGCAGTACTTC. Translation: CASSLQGALGYEQYF.

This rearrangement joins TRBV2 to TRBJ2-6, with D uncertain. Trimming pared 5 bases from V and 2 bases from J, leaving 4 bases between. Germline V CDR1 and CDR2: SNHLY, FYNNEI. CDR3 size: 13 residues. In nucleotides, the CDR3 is TGTGCCAGCAGTTCAGCTGGGGCCAACGTCCTGACTTTC. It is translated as CASSSAGANVLTF.

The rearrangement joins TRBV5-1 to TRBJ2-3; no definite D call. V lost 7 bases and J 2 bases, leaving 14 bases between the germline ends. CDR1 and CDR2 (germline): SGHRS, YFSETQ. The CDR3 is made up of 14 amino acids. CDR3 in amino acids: CASRWSSPTDTQYF. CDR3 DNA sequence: TGCGCCAGCCGATGGAGTTCCCCCACAGATACGCAGTATTTT.

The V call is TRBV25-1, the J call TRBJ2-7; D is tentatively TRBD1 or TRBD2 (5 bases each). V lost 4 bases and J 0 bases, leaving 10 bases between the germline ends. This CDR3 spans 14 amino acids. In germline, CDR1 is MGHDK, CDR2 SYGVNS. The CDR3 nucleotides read TGTGCCAGCAGTGGACCGGGACGCTCCTACGAGCAGTACTTC. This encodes CASSGPGRSYEQYF.

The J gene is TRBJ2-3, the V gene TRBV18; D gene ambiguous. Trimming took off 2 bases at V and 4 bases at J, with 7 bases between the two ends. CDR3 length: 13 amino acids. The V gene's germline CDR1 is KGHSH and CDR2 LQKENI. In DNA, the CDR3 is TGTGCCAGCTCACCAGGGCTGGCAGATACGCAGTATTTT. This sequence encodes CASSPGLADTQYF.

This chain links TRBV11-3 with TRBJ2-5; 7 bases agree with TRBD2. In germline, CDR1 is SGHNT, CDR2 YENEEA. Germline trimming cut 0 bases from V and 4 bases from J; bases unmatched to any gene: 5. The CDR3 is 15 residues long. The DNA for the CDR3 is TGTGCCAGCAGCTTAGAGTTTTCTAGCGGAGAGACCCAGTACTTC. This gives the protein CASSLEFSSGETQYF.

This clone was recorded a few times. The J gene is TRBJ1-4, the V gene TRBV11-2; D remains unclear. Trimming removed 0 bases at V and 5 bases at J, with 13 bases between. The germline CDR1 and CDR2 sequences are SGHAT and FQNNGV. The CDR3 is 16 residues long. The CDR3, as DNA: TGTGCCAGCAGCTTAGATCACAAGCTAACAAATGAAAAACTGTTTTTT. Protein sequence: CASSLDHKLTNEKLFF.

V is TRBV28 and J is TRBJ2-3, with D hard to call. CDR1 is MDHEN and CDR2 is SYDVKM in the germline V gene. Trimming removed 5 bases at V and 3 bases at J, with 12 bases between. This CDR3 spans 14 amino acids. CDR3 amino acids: CASSKPPSTDTQYF. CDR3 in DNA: TGTGCCAGCAGTAAACCACCCTCAACAGATACGCAGTATTTT.

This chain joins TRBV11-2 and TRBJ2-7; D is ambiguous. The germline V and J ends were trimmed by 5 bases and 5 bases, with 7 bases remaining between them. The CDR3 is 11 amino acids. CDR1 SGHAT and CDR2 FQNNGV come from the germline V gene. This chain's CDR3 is CASSEGHEQYF. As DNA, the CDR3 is TGTGCCAGCAGCGAAGGCCACGAGCAGTACTTC. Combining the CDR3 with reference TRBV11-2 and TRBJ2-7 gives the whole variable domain EAGVAQSPRYKIIEKRQSVAFWCNPISGHATLYWYQQILGQGPKLLIQFQNNGVVDDSQLPKDRFSAERLKGVDSTLKIQPAKLEDSAVYLCASSEGHEQYFGPGTRLTVT.

The CDR3: CATTNGALAKNIQYF. The CDR3 DNA sequence: TGTGCCACCACGAATGGGGCTCTAGCCAAAAACATTCAGTACTTC. The chain uses TRBV15 and TRBJ2-4; tentative D call: TRBD1 (5 bases). The germline V gene encodes CDR1 LNHNV and CDR2 YYDKDF (reference sequence). V was cut by 7 bases and J by 0 bases, with 13 bases left in between. This CDR3 is 15 amino acids long.

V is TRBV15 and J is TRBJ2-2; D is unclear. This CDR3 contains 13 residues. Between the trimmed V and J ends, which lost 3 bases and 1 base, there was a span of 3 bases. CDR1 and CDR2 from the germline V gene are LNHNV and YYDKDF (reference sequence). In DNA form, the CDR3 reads TGTGCCACCAGCAGCGGGAACACCGGGGAGCTGTTTTTT. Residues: CATSSGNTGELFF.